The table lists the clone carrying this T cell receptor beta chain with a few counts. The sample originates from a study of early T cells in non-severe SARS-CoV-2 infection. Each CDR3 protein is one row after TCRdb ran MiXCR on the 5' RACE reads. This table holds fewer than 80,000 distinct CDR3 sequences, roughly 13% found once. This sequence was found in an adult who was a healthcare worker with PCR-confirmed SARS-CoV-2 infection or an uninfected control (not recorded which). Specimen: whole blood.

The DNA for the CDR3 is TGTGCCAGCAGCTTGGAAGGTTTACAAGAGACCCAGTACTTC. Protein sequence: CASSLEGLQETQYF. The V call is TRBV5-6, the J call TRBJ2-5; D is unclear. CDR1 is SGHDT and CDR2 is YYEEEE in the germline V gene. The V gene lost 0 bases and the J gene lost 2 bases, with 8 bases spanning the gap. The CDR3 has 14 residues.